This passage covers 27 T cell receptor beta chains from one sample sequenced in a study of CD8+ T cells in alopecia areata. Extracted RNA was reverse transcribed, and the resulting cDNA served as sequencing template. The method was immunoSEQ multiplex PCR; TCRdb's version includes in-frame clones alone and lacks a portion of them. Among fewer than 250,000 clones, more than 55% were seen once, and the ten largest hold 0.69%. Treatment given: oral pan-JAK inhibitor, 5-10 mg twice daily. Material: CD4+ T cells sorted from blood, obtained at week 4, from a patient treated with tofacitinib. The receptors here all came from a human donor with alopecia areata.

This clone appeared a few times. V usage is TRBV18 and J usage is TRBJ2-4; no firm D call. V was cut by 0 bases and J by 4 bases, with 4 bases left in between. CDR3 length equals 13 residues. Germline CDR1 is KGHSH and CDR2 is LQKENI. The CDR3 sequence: CASSPPEKNIQYF. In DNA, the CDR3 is TGTGCCAGCTCACCACCCGAGAAAAACATTCAGTACTTC.

CDR3 in DNA: TGTGCCAGCAGCTTACAGGGATACGAGCAGTACTTC. Translating gives CASSLQGYEQYF. This chain uses TRBV2 with TRBJ2-7, with D perhaps matching TRBD1 (6 bases). V was trimmed by 6 bases and J by 4 bases, leaving 10 bases between them. The length of the CDR3 is 12 residues. From germline, CDR1 is SNHLY and CDR2 FYNNEI.

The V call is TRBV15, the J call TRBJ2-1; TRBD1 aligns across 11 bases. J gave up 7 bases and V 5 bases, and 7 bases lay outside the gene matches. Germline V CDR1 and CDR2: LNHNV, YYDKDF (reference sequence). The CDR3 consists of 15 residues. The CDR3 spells CATSPRDRGMNEQFF. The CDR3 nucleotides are TGTGCCACCAGCCCTCGGGACAGGGGGATGAATGAGCAGTTCTTC.

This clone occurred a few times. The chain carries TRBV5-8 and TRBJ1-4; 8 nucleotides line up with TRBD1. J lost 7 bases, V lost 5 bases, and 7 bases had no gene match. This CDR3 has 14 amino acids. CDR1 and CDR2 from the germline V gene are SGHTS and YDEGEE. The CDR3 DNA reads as TGTGCCAGCAGGACGACAGGGGTTGGTGAAAAACTGTTTTTT. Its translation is CASRTTGVGEKLFF.

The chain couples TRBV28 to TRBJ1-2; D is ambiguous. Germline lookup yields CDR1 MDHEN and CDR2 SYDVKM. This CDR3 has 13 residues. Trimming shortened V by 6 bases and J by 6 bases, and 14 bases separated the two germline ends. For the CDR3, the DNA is TGTGCCAGCAGAACCCCAAATTCCCATGGCTACACCTTC. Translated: CASRTPNSHGYTF.

CDR3 region: CSARGAWELFF. The CDR3 nucleotides are TGCAGTGCCCGGGGTGCATGGGAGCTGTTTTTT. The chain carries TRBV20-1 and TRBJ2-2; maybe TRBD2 (5 bases). The CDR3 contains 11 residues. Germline CDR1 is DFQATT and CDR2 is SNEGSKA (reference sequence). The ends were cut back, 6 bases at V and 9 bases at J, with 11 bases in the middle.

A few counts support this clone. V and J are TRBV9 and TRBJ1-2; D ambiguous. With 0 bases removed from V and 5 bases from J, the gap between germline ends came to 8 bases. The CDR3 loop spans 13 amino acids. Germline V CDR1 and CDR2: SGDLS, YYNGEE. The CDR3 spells CASSVAGTYGYTF. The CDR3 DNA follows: TGTGCCAGCAGCGTAGCAGGCACATATGGCTACACCTTC.

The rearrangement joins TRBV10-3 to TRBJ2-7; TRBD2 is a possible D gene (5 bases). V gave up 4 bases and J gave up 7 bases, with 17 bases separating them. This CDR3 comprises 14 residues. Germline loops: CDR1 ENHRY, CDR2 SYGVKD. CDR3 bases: TGTGCCATCAGTGGAGAGGGCGCCTATAGTGAGCAGTACTTC. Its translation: CAISGEGAYSEQYF.

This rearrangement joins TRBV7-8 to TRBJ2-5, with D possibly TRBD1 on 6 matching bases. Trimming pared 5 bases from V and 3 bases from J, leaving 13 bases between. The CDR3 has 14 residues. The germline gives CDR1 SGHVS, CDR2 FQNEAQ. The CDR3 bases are TGTGCCAGCAGCCCACAGGGTCGGGAAGAGACCCAGTACTTC. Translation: CASSPQGREETQYF. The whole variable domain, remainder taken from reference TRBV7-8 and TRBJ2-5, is GAGVSQSPRYKVAKRGQDVALRCDPISGHVSLFWYQQALGQGPEFLTYFQNEAQLDKSGLPSDRFFAERPEGSVSTLKIQRTQQEDSAVYLCASSPQGREETQYFGPGTRLLVL.

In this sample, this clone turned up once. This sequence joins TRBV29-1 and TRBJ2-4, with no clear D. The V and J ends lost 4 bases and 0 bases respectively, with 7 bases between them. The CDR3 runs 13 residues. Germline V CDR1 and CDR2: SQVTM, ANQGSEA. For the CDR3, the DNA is TGCAGCGTTGTAGATCTAGCCAAAAACATTCAGTACTTC. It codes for CSVVDLAKNIQYF. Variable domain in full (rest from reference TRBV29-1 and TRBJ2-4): SAVISQKPSRDICQRGTSLTIQCQVDSQVTMMFWYRQQPGQSLTLIATANQGSEATYESGFVIDKFPISRPNLTFSTLTVSNMSPEDSSIYLCSVVDLAKNIQYFGAGTRLSVL.

The CDR3 sequence: CASSRSGRGTYEQYF. The CDR3 nucleotides are TGTGCCAGCAGCCGGAGCGGGAGAGGCACCTACGAGCAGTACTTC. The chain joins TRBV28 to TRBJ2-7; 8 bases map to TRBD2. Germline lookup yields CDR1 MDHEN and CDR2 SYDVKM. Germline trimming cut 6 bases from V and 2 bases from J; bases unmatched to any gene: 9. The CDR3 consists of 15 residues. Full variable domain (rest looked up from reference TRBV28 and TRBJ2-7): DVKVTQSSRYLVKRTGEKVFLECVQDMDHENMFWYRQDPGLGLRLIYFSYDVKMKEKGDIPEGYSVSREKKERFSLILESASTNQTSMYLCASSRSGRGTYEQYFGPGTRLTVT.

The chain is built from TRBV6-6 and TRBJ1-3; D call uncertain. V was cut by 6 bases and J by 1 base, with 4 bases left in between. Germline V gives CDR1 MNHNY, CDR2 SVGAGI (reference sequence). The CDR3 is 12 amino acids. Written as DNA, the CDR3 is TGTGCCAGCAGCCAGTCTGGAAACACCATATATTTT. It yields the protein CASSQSGNTIYF.

The CDR3 sequence is CASSRSGIGETQYF. For the CDR3, the DNA is TGTGCCAGCTCACGGTCGGGGATAGGAGAGACCCAGTACTTC. This chain joins TRBV18 and TRBJ2-5; a possible D gene is TRBD2 (5 bases). CDR3 length: 14 amino acids. CDR1 and CDR2 (germline): KGHSH, LQKENI. The V end was cut by 4 bases, the J end by 4 bases, with 13 bases between. Full variable domain (outside the CDR3, taken from reference TRBV18 and TRBJ2-5): NAGVMQNPRHLVRRRGQEARLRCSPMKGHSHVYWYRQLPEEGLKFMVYLQKENIIDESGMPKERFSAEFPKEGPSILRIQQVVRGDSAAYFCASSRSGIGETQYFGPGTRLLVL.

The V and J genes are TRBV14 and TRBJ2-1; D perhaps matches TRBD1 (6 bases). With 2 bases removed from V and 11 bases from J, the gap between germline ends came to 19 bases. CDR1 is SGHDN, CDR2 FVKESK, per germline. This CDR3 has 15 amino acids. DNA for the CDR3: TGTGCCAGCAGCCAACGGGACACTCCAACCTCAAAGCAGTTCTTC. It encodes CASSQRDTPTSKQFF.

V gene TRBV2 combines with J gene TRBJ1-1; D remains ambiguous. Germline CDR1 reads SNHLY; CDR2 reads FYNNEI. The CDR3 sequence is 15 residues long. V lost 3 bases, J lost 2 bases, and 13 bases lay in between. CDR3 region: CASSDGRVLNTEAFF. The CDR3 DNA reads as TGTGCCAGCAGTGATGGCAGAGTTTTAAACACTGAAGCTTTCTTT.

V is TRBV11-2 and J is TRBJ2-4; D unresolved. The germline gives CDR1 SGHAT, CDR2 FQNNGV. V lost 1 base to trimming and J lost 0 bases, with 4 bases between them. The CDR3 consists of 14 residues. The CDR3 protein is CASSLVGAKNIQYF. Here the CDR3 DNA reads TGTGCCAGCAGCTTAGTTGGAGCCAAAAACATTCAGTACTTC.

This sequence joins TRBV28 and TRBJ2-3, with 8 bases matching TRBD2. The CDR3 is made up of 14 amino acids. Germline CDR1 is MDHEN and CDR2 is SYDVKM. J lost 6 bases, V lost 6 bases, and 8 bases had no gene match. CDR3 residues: CASREGTRGDTQYF. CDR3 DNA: TGTGCCAGCAGGGAAGGGACTAGAGGGGATACGCAGTATTTT.

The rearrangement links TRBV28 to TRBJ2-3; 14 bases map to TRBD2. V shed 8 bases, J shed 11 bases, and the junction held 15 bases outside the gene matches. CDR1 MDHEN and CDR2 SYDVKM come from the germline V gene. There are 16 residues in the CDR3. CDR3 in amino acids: CASRPGLAGAVRKQYF. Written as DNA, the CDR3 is TGTGCCAGCCGCCCGGGACTAGCGGGGGCTGTGAGAAAGCAGTATTTT.

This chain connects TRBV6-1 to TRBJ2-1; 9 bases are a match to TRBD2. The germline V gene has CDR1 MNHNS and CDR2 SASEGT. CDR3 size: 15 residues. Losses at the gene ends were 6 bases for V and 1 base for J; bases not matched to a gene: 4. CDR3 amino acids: CASSTTSGSYNEQFF. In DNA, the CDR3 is TGTGCCAGCAGCACCACTAGCGGGTCCTACAATGAGCAGTTCTTC.

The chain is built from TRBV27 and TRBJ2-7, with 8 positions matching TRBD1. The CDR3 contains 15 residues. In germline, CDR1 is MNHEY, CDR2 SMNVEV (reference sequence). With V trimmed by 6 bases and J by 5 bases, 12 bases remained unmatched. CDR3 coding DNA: TGTGCCAGCAGGGACGGACAGGGCATCAGCCACGAGCAGTACTTC. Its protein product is CASRDGQGISHEQYF.

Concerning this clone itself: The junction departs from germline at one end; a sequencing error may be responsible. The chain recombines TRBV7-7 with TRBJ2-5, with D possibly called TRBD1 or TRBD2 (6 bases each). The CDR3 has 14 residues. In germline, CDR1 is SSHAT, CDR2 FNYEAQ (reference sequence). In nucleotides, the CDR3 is TGTGCTAGCAGCTTAGGGGGGCAAGGAGAGACCCAGTACTTC. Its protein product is CASSLGGQGETQYF.

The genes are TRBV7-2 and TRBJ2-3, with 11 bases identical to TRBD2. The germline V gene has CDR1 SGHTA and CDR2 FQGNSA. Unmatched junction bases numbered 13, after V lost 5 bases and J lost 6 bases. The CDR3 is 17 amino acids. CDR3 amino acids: CASSPLVLAGGSDTQYF. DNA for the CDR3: TGTGCCAGCAGCCCCTTGGTCCTAGCGGGGGGTTCGGATACGCAGTATTTT. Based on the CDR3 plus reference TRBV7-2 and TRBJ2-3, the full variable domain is GAGVSQSPSNKVTEKGKDVELRCDPISGHTALYWYRQSLGQGLEFLIYFQGNSAPDKSGLPSDRFSAERTGGSVSTLTIQRTQQEDSAVYLCASSPLVLAGGSDTQYFGPGTRLTVL.

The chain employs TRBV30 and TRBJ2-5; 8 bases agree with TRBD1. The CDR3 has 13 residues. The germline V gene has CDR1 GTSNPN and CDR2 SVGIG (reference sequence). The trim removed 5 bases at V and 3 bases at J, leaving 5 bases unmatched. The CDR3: CAWAGTGEETQYF. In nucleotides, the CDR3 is TGTGCCTGGGCCGGGACAGGAGAAGAGACCCAGTACTTC.

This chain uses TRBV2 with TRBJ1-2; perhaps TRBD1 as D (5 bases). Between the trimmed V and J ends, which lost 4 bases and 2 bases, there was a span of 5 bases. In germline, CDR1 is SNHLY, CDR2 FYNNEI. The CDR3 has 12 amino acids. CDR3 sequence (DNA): TGTGCCAGCAGTGGACAGAACTATGGCTACACCTTC. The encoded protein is CASSGQNYGYTF. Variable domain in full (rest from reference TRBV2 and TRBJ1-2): EPEVTQTPSHQVTQMGQEVILRCVPISNHLYFYWYRQILGQKVEFLVSFYNNEISEKSEIFDDQFSVERPDGSNFTLKIRSTKLEDSAMYFCASSGQNYGYTFGSGTRLTVV.

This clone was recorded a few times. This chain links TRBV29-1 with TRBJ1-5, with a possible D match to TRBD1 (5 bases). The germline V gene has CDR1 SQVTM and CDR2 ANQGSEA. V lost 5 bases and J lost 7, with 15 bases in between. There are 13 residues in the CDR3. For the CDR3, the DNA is TGCAGCGTTATAATTGGGGCCAGACAGCCCCAGCATTTT. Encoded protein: CSVIIGARQPQHF.

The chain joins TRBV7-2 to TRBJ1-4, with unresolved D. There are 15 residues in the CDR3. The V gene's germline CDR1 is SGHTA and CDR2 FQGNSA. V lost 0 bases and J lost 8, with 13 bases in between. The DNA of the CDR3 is TGTGCCAGCAGCTTAGCCAGCCACCCCGCGGAAAAACTGTTTTTT. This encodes CASSLASHPAEKLFF.

The CDR3 nucleotides are TGTGCCAGCTGGATAAACCACAGTCGGGTCAACAATGAGCAGTTCTTC. Protein product: CASWINHSRVNNEQFF. The chain links TRBV27 to TRBJ2-1; D unresolved. CDR1 and CDR2 (germline): MNHEY, SMNVEV (reference sequence). Deletions cut 8 bases from V and 5 bases from J, with 22 bases between. The length of the CDR3 is 16 residues.